Listed here are 5 T cell receptor beta chains from one sample, sequenced in a study of blood T cells in healthy people across ages (dated by TCRdb to about 2015). Receptor libraries were prepared by 5' RACE. TCRdb lists the instrument as Illumina HiSeq 2500. A second roughly 6 to 11 cycle PCR used a sample-barcoded 5' primer and a J-beta primer mix. The public sequencing data were trimmed at Q25 with fastp and processed into clonotypes with MiXCR by TCRdb, which kept only in-frame beta chains. Here each entry gathers all rows of one CDR3 protein and keeps the most common genes and DNA. The sample table contains some 1,500,000 distinct CDR3 sequences; only one count was recorded for approximately 39% of them. The ten largest clonotypes hold less than 5% of the sample. The sequencing input was blood. The receptors here all came from a woman aged 18-29 years in good health.

V usage is TRBV7-9 and J usage is TRBJ1-3; D is perhaps TRBD1 (6 bases). The CDR3 has 16 residues. The germline V and J ends were trimmed by 5 bases and 3 bases, with 17 bases remaining between them. Germline V gene sequence: CDR1 SEHNR, CDR2 FQNEAQ (reference sequence). The CDR3 DNA reads TGTGCCAGCAGCCACCGAACAGGGAAAGGTGGAAACACCATATATTTT. Amino acids: CASSHRTGKGGNTIYF.

CDR3 bases: TGTGCCAGCAGCCAAGAGTGGCGGGCTAATGAAAAACTGTTTTTT. Encoded protein: CASSQEWRANEKLFF. The chain uses TRBV4-2 and TRBJ1-4, with D unresolved. CDR1 and CDR2 (germline): LGHNA, YNFKEQ. Trimming removed 0 bases at V and 3 bases at J, with 8 bases between. This CDR3 region has 15 residues.

The chain combines TRBV29-1 with TRBJ1-2, with a tentative D call TRBD1 (5 bases). The germline gives CDR1 SQVTM, CDR2 ANQGSEA. V was shortened by 6 bases and J by 3 bases, with 17 bases between the two germline ends. There are 14 residues in the CDR3. This CDR3 reads CSVLIPRGYYGYTF. DNA for the CDR3: TGCAGCGTCCTTATCCCGCGGGGGTACTATGGCTACACCTTC.

This clonotype was observed a few times. The chain combines TRBV7-9 with TRBJ1-2; no clear D. Trimming cost V 1 base and J 0 bases, with 15 bases left between them. CDR1 SEHNR and CDR2 FQNEAQ come from the germline V gene (reference sequence). The CDR3 covers 17 residues. As DNA, the CDR3 is TGTGCCAGCAGCTTAGAGATCCGGGCAGCGACTAACTATGGCTACACCTTC. Protein: CASSLEIRAATNYGYTF.

This chain connects TRBV21-1 to TRBJ1-5; TRBD1, the table's D call, was not compared with the DNA. TRBV21-1 is a listed pseudogene. The CDR3 sequence is 15 residues long. The CDR3 region is CASSKGGGLNQPQHF. CDR3 sequence (DNA): TGTGCCAGCAGCAAAGGGGGGGGATTGAATCAGCCCCAGCATTTT.